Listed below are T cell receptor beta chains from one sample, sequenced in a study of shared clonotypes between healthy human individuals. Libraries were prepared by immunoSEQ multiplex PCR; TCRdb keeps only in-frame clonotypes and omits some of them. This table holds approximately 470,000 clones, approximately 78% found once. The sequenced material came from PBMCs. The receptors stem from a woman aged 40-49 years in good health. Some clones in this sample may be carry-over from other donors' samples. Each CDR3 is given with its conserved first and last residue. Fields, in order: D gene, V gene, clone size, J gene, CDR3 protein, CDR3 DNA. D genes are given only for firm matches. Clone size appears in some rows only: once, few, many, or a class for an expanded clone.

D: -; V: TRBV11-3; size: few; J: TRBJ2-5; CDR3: CASSLGGTSQETQYF; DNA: TGTGCCAGCAGCTTGGGGGGAACTAGCCAAGAGACCCAGTACTTC
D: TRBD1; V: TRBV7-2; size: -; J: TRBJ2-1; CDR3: CASAGQASSYNEQFF; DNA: TGTGCCAGCGCCGGACAGGCTAGCTCCTACAATGAGCAGTTCTTC
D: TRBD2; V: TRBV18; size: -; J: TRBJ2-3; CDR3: CASSPGLAGEATDTQYF; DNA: TGTGCCAGCTCACCAGGACTAGCGGGAGAGGCCACAGATACGCAGTATTTT
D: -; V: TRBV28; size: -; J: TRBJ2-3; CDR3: CASSRGQSTDTQYF; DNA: TGTGCCAGCAGTCGCGGACAGAGCACAGATACGCAGTATTTT
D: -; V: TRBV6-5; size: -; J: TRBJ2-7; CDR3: CASRPGHRTYEQYF; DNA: TGTGCCAGCAGACCCGGACACCGTACCTACGAGCAGTACTTC
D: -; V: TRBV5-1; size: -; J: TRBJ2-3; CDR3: CASSLGSAGTDTQYF; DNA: TGCGCCAGCAGCTTGGGTAGCGCGGGCACAGATACGCAGTATTTT
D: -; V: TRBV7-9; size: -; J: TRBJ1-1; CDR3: CASSLPAGNTEAFF; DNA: TGTGCCAGCAGCCTCCCCGCGGGAAACACTGAAGCTTTCTTT
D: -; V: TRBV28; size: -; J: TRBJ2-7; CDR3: CASSFSYYEQYF; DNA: TGTGCCAGCAGTTTTTCATACTACGAGCAGTACTTC
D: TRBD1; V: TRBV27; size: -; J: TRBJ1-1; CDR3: CASSGDRTFVGAFF; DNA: TGTGCCAGCAGTGGGGACAGGACGTTTGTCGGAGCTTTCTTT
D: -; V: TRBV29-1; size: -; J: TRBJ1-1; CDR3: CSVVTGSVTEAFF; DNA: TGCAGCGTGGTTACAGGGTCGGTTACTGAGGCTTTCTTT
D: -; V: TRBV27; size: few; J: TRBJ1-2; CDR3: CASSLAGRAYGYTF; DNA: TGTGCCAGCAGTTTAGCGGGACGGGCCTATGGCTACACCTTC
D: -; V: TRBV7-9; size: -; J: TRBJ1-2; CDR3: CASSLGPGVIHNYGYTF; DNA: TGTGCCAGCAGCTTAGGTCCGGGAGTAATTCATAACTATGGCTACACCTTC
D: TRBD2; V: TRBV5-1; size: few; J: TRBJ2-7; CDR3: CASSPTTSASSDEQYF; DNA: TGCGCCAGCAGCCCAACCACTAGCGCCTCCTCTGACGAGCAGTACTTC
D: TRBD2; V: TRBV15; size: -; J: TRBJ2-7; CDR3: CATSRDLTSGTYEQYF; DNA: TGTGCCACCAGCAGAGATCTAACTAGCGGGACCTACGAGCAGTACTTC
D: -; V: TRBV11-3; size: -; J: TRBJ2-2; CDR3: CASSLDLRAPGELFF; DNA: TGTGCCAGCAGCTTAGATCTCAGGGCTCCCGGGGAGCTGTTTTTT
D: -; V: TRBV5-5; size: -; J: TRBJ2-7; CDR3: CASSRDSGAYEQYF; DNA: TGTGCCAGCAGCCGGGACTCGGGGGCCTACGAGCAGTACTTC
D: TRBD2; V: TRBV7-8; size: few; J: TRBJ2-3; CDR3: CASSLLAEDTQYF; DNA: TGTGCCAGCAGCCTACTAGCGGAAGATACGCAGTATTTT